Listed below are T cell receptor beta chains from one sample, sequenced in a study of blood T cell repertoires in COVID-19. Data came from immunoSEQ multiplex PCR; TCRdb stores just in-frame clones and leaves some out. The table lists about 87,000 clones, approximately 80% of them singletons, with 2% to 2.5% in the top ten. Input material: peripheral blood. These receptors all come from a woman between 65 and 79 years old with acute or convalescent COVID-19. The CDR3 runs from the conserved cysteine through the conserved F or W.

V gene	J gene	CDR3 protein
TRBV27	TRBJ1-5	CASSLLPGTGVEEYRPQHF
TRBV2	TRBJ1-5	CASRGQGHGGNQPQHF
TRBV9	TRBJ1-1	CASSVRSDTEAFF
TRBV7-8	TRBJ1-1	CASSPGQGMDEAFF
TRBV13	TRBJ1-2	CASSQTGGIGYTF
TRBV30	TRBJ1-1	CAWISGGFRGTEAFF
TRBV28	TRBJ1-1	CASTGTANTEAFF
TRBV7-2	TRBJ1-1	CASSPGQGIRRTEAFF
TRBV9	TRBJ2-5	CASSLTGFWETQYF
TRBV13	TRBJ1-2	CASSPKVNFYGYTF
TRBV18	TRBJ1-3	CASSRPRTAGNTIYF
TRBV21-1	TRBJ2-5	CASSKALQEETQYF
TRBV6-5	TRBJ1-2	CASRLTGDYGYTF
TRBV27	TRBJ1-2	CASRPHTGVYGYTF
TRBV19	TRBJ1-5	CASSKPGQGSNQPQHF
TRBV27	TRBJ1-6	CASSLSFFSPLHF
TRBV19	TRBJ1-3	CASRNWDSSGNTIYF
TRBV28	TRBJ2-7	CASTLGRNEQYF
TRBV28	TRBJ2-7	CASSLVAGGHEQYF
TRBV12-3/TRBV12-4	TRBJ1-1	CASTPTVFTEAFF
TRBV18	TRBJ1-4	CASSPGLAGEKLFF
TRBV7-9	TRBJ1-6	CASSVQGFNSPLHF
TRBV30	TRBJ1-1	CAGRPGSSVAEAFF
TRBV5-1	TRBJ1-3	CASSLGQLYSGNTIYF
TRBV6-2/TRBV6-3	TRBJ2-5	CASCSRQGTETQYF
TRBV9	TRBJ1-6	CASSSEAGDIANSPLHF
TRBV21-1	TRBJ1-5	CASSKSPGQGRSRPQHF
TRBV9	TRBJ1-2	CASSLDSTYGYTF
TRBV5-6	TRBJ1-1	CASSLIPGGTEAFF
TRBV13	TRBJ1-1	CASSLGDRETEAFF
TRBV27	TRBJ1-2	CASSYRTGGGYGYTF
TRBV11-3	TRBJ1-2	CASSSGGTDYGYTF
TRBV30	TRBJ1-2	CAWGWRGTGAYTF
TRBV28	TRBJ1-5	CASSFTPLTGVQPQHF
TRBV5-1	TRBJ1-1	CASSLDGTVNTEAFF
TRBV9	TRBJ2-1	CASSAQGDRYNEQFF
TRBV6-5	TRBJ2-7	CASSSSGLSSYEQYF
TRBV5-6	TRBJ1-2	CASSLEVAYTF
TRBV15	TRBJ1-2	CATSKSTTGTGAYGYTF
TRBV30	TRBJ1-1	CAWSADRVGNTEAFF
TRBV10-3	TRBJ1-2	CAIRNGGVLANYGYTF
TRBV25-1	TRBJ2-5	CASSEFVPDRYSQETQYF
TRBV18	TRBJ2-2	CASSPGQPNTGELFF
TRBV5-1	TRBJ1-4	CASSLTATNEKLFF
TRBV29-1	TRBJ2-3	CSVERGQGADTQYF
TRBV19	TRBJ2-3	CASSIFGGTDTQYF
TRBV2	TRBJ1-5	CASSGQSNQPQHF
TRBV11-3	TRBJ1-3	CASSAGMGGNTIYF
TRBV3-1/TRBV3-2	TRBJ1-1	CASSQRSGQFFF